This T cell receptor (beta chain) comes out of a study of blood T cell repertoires in COVID-19. Turning to the study itself: PBMCs, B-cell-depleted T cells, or T cells were the source of the cDNA or gDNA that made up the material.

The study drew participants aged about 18 to 95 years from roughly 25 US areas. Authors' analysis steps: From reference gene primer amplification, estimates of nucleated cell counts were derived. Some clones are missing from TCRdb's copy, which holds only in-frame ones; the method was immunoSEQ multiplex PCR. That table supplies the V and J calls and clone size; D and trimming were determined from the DNA. The sample lists approximately 150,000 clones, approximately 83% occurring once. V was trimmed by 3 bases and J by 6 bases, leaving 14 bases between them. Germline values: CDR1 SGHDN, CDR2 FVKESK. The CDR3 is 14 amino acids.

The chain uses TRBV14 and TRBJ1-1, with D tentatively TRBD1 (5 bases). This TCR came from a man in his sixties or seventies who had been exposed to COVID-19. The sample consisted of PBMCs or T cells enriched from blood (not recorded which). The CDR3 spells CASSHRGLLAEAFF. CDR3 coding DNA: TGTGCCAGCAGCCATCGGGGACTATTGGCTGAAGCTTTCTTT.